This T cell receptor (beta chain) was identified in a study of blood T cell repertoires in COVID-19. On the study more broadly: Specimens from acute and convalescent COVID-19 originated in the United States, Italy and Spain.

Clinical history as reported by participants underpinned cohort assignment. In the original processing: Estimated nucleated cell counts came from reference gene primer amplification. The protocol was immunoSEQ multiplex PCR, while the TCRdb copy is restricted to in-frame clones and leaves out a portion. D and trimming come from the DNA, and the V and J calls and clone size come from that table. Here the sample spans over 130,000 clones, over 75% being singletons. The CDR3 is made up of 14 amino acids. V was cut by 7 bases and J by 9 bases, with 16 bases left in between. Germline V CDR1 and CDR2: MNHEY, SVGAGI.

Sequencing was performed on PBMCs or T cells enriched from blood (not recorded which). The clonotype originates from a man aged 50 or older in a cohort exposed to, infected with or recovered from COVID-19 (not recorded which). This rearrangement joins TRBV6-5 to TRBJ1-6, with a tentative D call TRBD1 (6 bases). The CDR3 nucleotides are TGTGCCAGCACTTTACAGGGAGGGATTTCACCCCTCCACTTT. This encodes CASTLQGGISPLHF.